The T cell receptor (beta chain) described here comes from a study of siplizumab effects on memory and regulatory T cells. Study results and limitations: Proliferating clones, CD4+ or CD8+, lacked an assignable naive or memory phenotype in roughly 80-96% of cases.

The germline V and J ends were trimmed by 0 bases and 0 bases, with 10 bases remaining between them. The CDR3 is made up of 15 amino acids. Germline loops: CDR1 SGHKS, CDR2 YYEKEE (reference sequence). Only in-frame clones appear in the TCRdb table, and some are missing; sequencing was by immunoSEQ multiplex PCR. The table lists roughly 100,000 clones, 90% to 95% of them singletons. In regard to this clone: What it binds is unknown.

The sample consisted of CD4+ T cells sorted from blood. This clonotype originated in a human donor in good health. V and J are TRBV5-5 and TRBJ2-7; D call uncertain. Here the CDR3 reads CASSLEPRTSYEQYF. In nucleotides, the CDR3 is TGTGCCAGCAGCTTGGAGCCCAGGACCTCCTACGAGCAGTACTTC.